This record looks at one TCR beta chain sequence and its context. The sample belongs to a study of blood T cell repertoires in COVID-19. Germline V gene data show CDR1 as SNHLY and CDR2 as FYNNEI. This CDR3 has 14 amino acids. Trimming shortened V by 6 bases and J by 4 bases, and 14 bases separated the two germline ends. The data were produced by immunoSEQ multiplex PCR, yet TCRdb's version contains in-frame clones alone and is incomplete. The table shows 45,000 to 55,000 clones, with 90% occurring only once. The sequence was obtained from a human donor in a cohort sampled during active COVID-19. The V gene is TRBV2, the J gene TRBJ2-3; tentatively, D is TRBD2 (6 bases). Material for sequencing was peripheral blood. The CDR3 loop is CASRGRDGADTQYF. In nucleotides, the CDR3 is TGTGCCAGCAGGGGGCGGGATGGGGCAGATACGCAGTATTTT.